Listed below are T cell receptor beta chains from one sample, sequenced in a study of shared clonotypes between healthy human individuals. This table comes from immunoSEQ multiplex PCR, and its TCRdb copy is limited to in-frame clones, with some not included. The sample shows about 550,000 clones, about 95% of them seen only once. The specimen was naive CD8+ T cells sorted from blood. Receptors originate from a woman aged 30 to 39 in good health. Each CDR3 is given with its conserved first and last residue. The D gene is left open where the match is weak. Size is stated for part of the rows, as once, few or many counts, or as a class when the clone is expanded.

TRBV28,-,TRBJ2-5,TRBD1,TGTGCCAGCAGTTTCGACAGGGGCACCCAAGAGACCCAGTACTTC,CASSFDRGTQETQYF
TRBV7-8,-,TRBJ2-7,-,TGTGCCAGCAGCTTAGCTTCCAGATGGTCCTACGAGCAGTACTTC,CASSLASRWSYEQYF
TRBV25-1,-,TRBJ2-7,-,TGTGCCATCCAGGGTAGGAGCTCCTACGAGCAGTACTTC,CAIQGRSSYEQYF
TRBV19,-,TRBJ2-5,TRBD2,TGTGCCAGTAGTAGACTAGCGGGAGAGCAAGAGACCCAGTACTTC,CASSRLAGEQETQYF
TRBV19,once,TRBJ2-1,TRBD2,TGTACCAGTAGCCTACTAGCGGGAGGGCCCAATGAGCAGTTCTTC,CTSSLLAGGPNEQFF
TRBV28,-,TRBJ2-2,-,TGTGCCAGCACCCTGGGTGGGGCCGGGGAGCTGTTTTTT,CASTLGGAGELFF
TRBV28,-,TRBJ2-7,TRBD2,TGTGCCAGCAGTCTTCCCCCCAGCGGGGCCTCCTACGAGCAGTACTTC,CASSLPPSGASYEQYF
TRBV5-1,few,TRBJ1-5,-,TGCGCCAGCAGCTTGGGGAATCAGCCCCAGCATTTT,CASSLGNQPQHF
TRBV27,-,TRBJ1-5,-,TGTGCCAGCAGCGAGGGTTGGAGCAATCAGCCCCAGCATTTT,CASSEGWSNQPQHF
TRBV5-6,-,TRBJ2-7,-,TGTGCCAGCAGCCGAAACAGGCGCTCCTACGAGCAGTACTTC,CASSRNRRSYEQYF
TRBV13,-,TRBJ1-2,TRBD1,TGTGCCAGCAGCCCTTCGACAGGGGGACCTAACTATGGCTACACCTTC,CASSPSTGGPNYGYTF
TRBV2,-,TRBJ2-7,TRBD2,TGTGCCAGCAGGGAAACTAGCGGGAGAGGCGAGCAGTACTTC,CASRETSGRGEQYF
TRBV28,few,TRBJ1-2,-,TGTGCCAGCAGGAAACAGGGAAGCTATGGCTACACCTTC,CASRKQGSYGYTF
TRBV6-5,-,TRBJ2-1,-,TGTGCCAGCAGTTACTCAGTGGGGGAGACCTACAATGAGCAGTTCTTC,CASSYSVGETYNEQFF
TRBV28,-,TRBJ2-5,-,TGTGCCAGCAGTTGGGACACCCCGGGGGAGACCCAGTACTTC,CASSWDTPGETQYF
TRBV6-5,-,TRBJ1-1,-,TGTGCCAGCAGTTACTCGAGTCTGACTGAAGCTTTCTTT,CASSYSSLTEAFF
TRBV27,-,TRBJ2-3,-,TGTGCCGTTAACCCCCGGGGCAGCACAGATACGCAGTATTTT,CAVNPRGSTDTQYF